These T cell receptor beta chains were read from a single sample in a study of blood T cell repertoires in COVID-19. Profiling relied on immunoSEQ multiplex PCR, and the TCRdb table lists in-frame clones only, not all of them. Of some 20,000 clones in the sample, about 90% were seen once. Sample: peripheral blood. Receptor source: a man aged 70 or older with acute or convalescent COVID-19. CDR3s leave out the opening cysteine and the closing phenylalanine or tryptophan.

length | V | CDR3
11 | TRBV2 | ASRRTPNQPQH
14 | TRBV28 | ASSLWGRGSSYEQY
15 | TRBV5-1 | ASSLDTSTLNTGELF
12 | TRBV15 | ATSSRGDSRPQH
15 | TRBV7-7 | ASSPRGTGDVTGELF
14 | TRBV18 | ASSPRDRSSYNEQF
14 | TRBV5-1 | ASSLVPVEQAEKLF
11 | TRBV27 | ASSPPGVAPLH
14 | TRBV5-1 | ASSWTPAAAYNEQF
13 | TRBV28 | ASSLYPGPGYGYT
13 | TRBV11-2 | ASSLGLHSNQPQH
13 | TRBV5-6 | ASSIDRGLWETQY
17 | TRBV19 | ASSPSRGPTSGRGNEQF
15 | TRBV4-3 | ASSQEFQVLGFNEQF
11 | TRBV5-1 | ASSFQGNTEAF
11 | TRBV6-5 | ASSWGQNTEAF
14 | TRBV4-3 | ASSRGTGNSQETQY